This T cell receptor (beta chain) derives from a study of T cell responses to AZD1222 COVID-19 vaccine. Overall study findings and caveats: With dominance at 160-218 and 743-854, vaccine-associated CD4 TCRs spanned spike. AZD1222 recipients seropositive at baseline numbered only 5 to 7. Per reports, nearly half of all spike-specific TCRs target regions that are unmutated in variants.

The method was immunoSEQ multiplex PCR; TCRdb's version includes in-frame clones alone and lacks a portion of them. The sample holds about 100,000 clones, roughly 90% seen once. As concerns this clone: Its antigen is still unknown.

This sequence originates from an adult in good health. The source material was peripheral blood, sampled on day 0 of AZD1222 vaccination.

The CDR3 DNA is TGTGCCAGCAGTTACGGACAGGGCTGGATGGACGAGCAGTACTTC. This gives the protein CASSYGQGWMDEQYF. The J gene is TRBJ2-7, the V gene TRBV11-2; TRBD1 matches at 8 bases. The CDR3 covers 15 residues. CDR1 SGHAT and CDR2 FQNNGV come from the germline V gene. J lost 5 bases, V lost 6 bases, and 12 bases had no gene match. The variable domain in full, completed from reference TRBV11-2 and TRBJ2-7, reads EAGVAQSPRYKIIEKRQSVAFWCNPISGHATLYWYQQILGQGPKLLIQFQNNGVVDDSQLPKDRFSAERLKGVDSTLKIQPAKLEDSAVYLCASSYGQGWMDEQYFGPGTRLTVT.